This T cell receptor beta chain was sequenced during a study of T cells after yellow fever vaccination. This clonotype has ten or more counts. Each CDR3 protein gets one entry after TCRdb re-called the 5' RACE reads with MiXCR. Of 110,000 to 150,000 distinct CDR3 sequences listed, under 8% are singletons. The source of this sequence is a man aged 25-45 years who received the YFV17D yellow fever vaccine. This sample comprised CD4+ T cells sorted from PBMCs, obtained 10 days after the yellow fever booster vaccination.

CDR3 in amino acids: CASSYRGSSYNSPLHF. CDR3 nucleotide sequence: TGTGCCAGCAGTTACCGGGGCAGCTCCTATAATTCACCCCTCCACTTT. This sequence joins TRBV6-2 or TRBV6-3 and TRBJ1-6; a possible D gene is TRBD1 (5 bases). V was cut by 2 bases and J by 0 bases, with 8 bases left in between. Germline V gene sequence: CDR1 MNHEY, CDR2 SVGEGT. The CDR3 is 16 residues long.